The clone carrying this TCR beta chain has just one count. Its antigen is still unknown. V lost 7 bases to trimming and J lost 3 bases, with 15 bases between them. Per the germline V gene, CDR1 is GTSNPN and CDR2 is SVGIG (reference sequence). The CDR3 loop spans 13 amino acids. This sample is drawn from a study of OX40 agonist ivuxolimab in advanced cancers. Turning to the study itself: Ivuxolimab, which is an agonistic anti-OX40 (CD134) antibody, was administered to the patients. The study, taken as a whole, reports: Within 6 weeks, CD4+ and CD8+ blood T cells expanded clonally at 0.1 to 3.0 mg/kg.

Clones were read by immunoSEQ multiplex PCR, and TCRdb kept only the in-frame ones, dropping some. Of some 80,000 clones detected, around 89% appear once; the ten largest clones hold approximately 0.38%. The source material was CD4+ or CD8+ T cells sorted from blood, sampled in a trial of the OX40 agonist ivuxolimab. This chain links TRBV30 with TRBJ1-1, with a possible D match to TRBD1 (6 bases). The TCR originated in an adult with an advanced solid tumor such as melanoma, head and neck, liver or kidney cancer. DNA for the CDR3: TGTGCCTTAGGTAGGGGGGGAGACACTGAAGCTTTCTTT. It codes for CALGRGGDTEAFF.